This T cell receptor (beta chain) originates from a study of CD8 T cells in Susac syndrome (dated by TCRdb to the late 2010s). Background for the entire study: Among the Susac syndrome patients who were sequenced, clinically active disease was present in more than five and clinical remission was observed in about eight. At the time of blood withdrawal, Susac syndrome patients were either therapy-naive, taking corticosteroids (with some also receiving IVIg), or on IVIg alone. The study used repertoire sequencing to test whether antigen drove CD8+ T cell activation and differentiation in Susac syndrome.

As regards this clonotype: No cognate antigen has been identified for it. The input lacks base qualities; no much larger clone sits a single base away.

RNA was extracted with the RNeasy kit and about 0.45 to 1 ug was reverse transcribed using random hexamers. The immunoSEQ multiplex PCR assay, which covers 54 Vbeta and 13 Jbeta segments, was used to amplify TCR beta CDR3 regions. PCR amplification bias was corrected by using a synthetic template baseline for primer optimization and computational correction. The authors' pipeline ran thus. Only productive sequences were kept, with reads annotated to V, D and J genes according to IMGT and analyzed in immunoSEQ Analyzer. Clonality was computed as one minus Shannon entropy normalized by log2 of the number of productive unique sequences. Public and private clones were assessed among the 100 most prevalent clones of each patient and control. Clones were defined as Susac-specific when absent from the healthy and MS cohorts, from about 1,100 published viral clones and from other ImmuneACCESS disease sequences. The public sequencing data were trimmed at Q25 with fastp and processed into clonotypes with MiXCR by TCRdb, which kept only in-frame beta chains. A single entry per CDR3 protein holds the most common genes and DNA from its merged rows. The V and J calls shown here were made by TCRdb, not taken from the authors' results. Present in this sample are 200,000 to 300,000 distinct CDR3 sequences, around 96% of which were seen just once. The ten largest account for under 0.12% of the sample.

High-throughput TCR beta sequencing profiled peripheral blood CD8+ and CD4+ T cells from healthy donors, Susac syndrome patients and multiple sclerosis patients. The Susac syndrome patients fulfilled recently defined diagnostic criteria for definite or probable disease. Bulk CD8+ and CD4+ T cells were purified by magnetic negative isolation, whereas CD8+ TEMRA cells were enriched by FACS. Blood was drawn into EDTA tubes, processed within 24 hours, and PBMCs were isolated by density gradient centrifugation. PBMCs intended for TCR sequencing were frozen in liquid nitrogen and were later thawed in a 37 degrees C water bath. The sorted or isolated CD4+, CD8+ and CD8+ TEMRA cells had a purity of 90% or higher. The germline V gene yields SQVTM for CDR1 and ANQGSEA for CDR2. Cut back by 4 bases and 4 bases, the V and J ends lie 19 bases apart. From cysteine to phenylalanine, the CDR3 is 16 amino acids long. Only the CDR3 DNA stays, 48 bases, in frame from base 1.

The full study reports these points: The number of individuals in the TCR sequencing and HLA analysis was acknowledged as relatively small. The CD4+ T cell repertoire of patients with Susac syndrome showed no detectable clonal expansion.

Recombination joined TRBV29-1 with TRBJ2-2, with an unclear D gene assignment. Material: CD4+ T cells from PBMCs. The origin of this receptor is a human donor with Susac syndrome. The DNA sequence follows: TGCAGCGTTGTTACTCCGGCCGCCTCTAGCACCGGGGAGCTGTTTTTT. Its protein is CSVVTPAASSTGELFF.